What follows are 4 T cell receptor beta chains derived from one specimen sequenced in a study of T cell responses to AZD1222 COVID-19 vaccine. Generated by immunoSEQ multiplex PCR, the TCRdb table keeps only in-frame clones and is missing some. The repertoire holds 100,000 to 150,000 clones, with more than 75% as singletons. The sequencing used peripheral blood, collected on day 0 of AZD1222 vaccination. These receptors were taken from an adult in good health.

This clone was observed a single time. V is TRBV6-6 and J is TRBJ1-1; tentatively, D is TRBD1 (5 bases). This CDR3 is 12 amino acids long. The germline V gene encodes CDR1 MNHNY and CDR2 SVGAGI (reference sequence). V was cut by 5 bases and J by 8 bases, with 12 bases left in between. CDR3: CASSPVKGEAFF. In DNA form, the CDR3 reads TGTGCCAGCAGTCCCGTAAAGGGGGAAGCTTTCTTT.

DNA of the CDR3: TGTGCCAGCAGTTTAGTGGGGCAGATCTACGAGCAGTACTTC. Amino acids: CASSLVGQIYEQYF. V usage is TRBV28 and J usage is TRBJ2-7, with a weak D call TRBD1 (5 bases). Trimming stripped 2 bases from V and 3 bases from J, with 11 bases between. The CDR3 extends over 14 amino acids. Germline-derived CDR1 and CDR2 are MDHEN and SYDVKM. Looking up the rest from reference TRBV28 and TRBJ2-7 gives the full variable domain: DVKVTQSSRYLVKRTGEKVFLECVQDMDHENMFWYRQDPGLGLRLIYFSYDVKMKEKGDIPEGYSVSREKKERFSLILESASTNQTSMYLCASSLVGQIYEQYFGPGTRLTVT.

The rearrangement uses TRBV7-9 and TRBJ1-2, with D possibly TRBD1 on 5 matching bases. Germline CDR1 is SEHNR and CDR2 is FQNEAQ (reference sequence). Trimming stripped 3 bases from V and 7 bases from J, with 12 bases between. This CDR3 comprises 13 residues. The CDR3 sequence is CASSFRGGTGYTF. The CDR3 DNA is TGTGCCAGCAGCTTTCGGGGGGGTACTGGCTACACCTTC.

This clone appeared a few times. The chain combines TRBV6-5 with TRBJ1-4; 9 bases fit TRBD1. This CDR3 is built from 14 residues. Germline-derived CDR1 and CDR2 are MNHEY and SVGAGI. V lost 8 bases and J lost 5; bases outside the gene matches: 6. The CDR3, as DNA: TGTGCCAGCGAGACCGGGACAGGGAATGAAAAACTGTTTTTT. Translation gives CASETGTGNEKLFF.